The 26 T cell receptor beta chains below were found in one sample sequenced in a study of PD-1 blockade in classical Hodgkin lymphoma. The method was immunoSEQ multiplex PCR; TCRdb's version includes in-frame clones alone and lacks a portion of them. Here the sample spans about 15,000 clones, 75% to 90% being singletons. Every single patient, without exception, relapsed after autologous stem cell transplantation, and brentuximab vedotin exposure varied. The sample consisted of peripheral blood mononuclear cells (PBMCs), taken before the second cycle of nivolumab. The receptor set was obtained from a human donor with classical Hodgkin lymphoma.

The chain is built from TRBV7-8 and TRBJ2-7; possibly TRBD1 or TRBD2 for D (6 bases each). CDR1 and CDR2 (germline): SGHVS, FQNEAQ. CDR3 length equals 15 residues. Trimming left V 1 base short and J 1 base short, with 11 bases between. CDR3 sequence reads: CASSLVGGRSYEQYF. DNA for the CDR3: TGTGCCAGCAGCTTAGTCGGGGGCAGGTCCTACGAGCAGTACTTC. The full variable domain, in which reference TRBV7-8 and TRBJ2-7 provide the parts outside the CDR3, is GAGVSQSPRYKVAKRGQDVALRCDPISGHVSLFWYQQALGQGPEFLTYFQNEAQLDKSGLPSDRFFAERPEGSVSTLKIQRTQQEDSAVYLCASSLVGGRSYEQYFGPGTRLTVT.

This clone has only one observation. V usage is TRBV10-3 and J usage is TRBJ1-6; D perhaps matches TRBD1 (6 bases). There are 16 residues in the CDR3. V shed 5 bases and J shed 7 bases, with 18 bases lying between them. Looked up from germline, CDR1 is ENHRY and CDR2 is SYGVKD. This CDR3 reads CAISPGRGQGNSPLHF. In nucleotides, the CDR3 is TGTGCCATCAGTCCCGGGCGGGGTCAGGGGAATTCACCCCTCCACTTT.

The CDR3 protein is CASSSTPPYDGYTF. For the CDR3, the DNA is TGTGCCAGCAGCTCGACCCCCCCATACGATGGCTACACCTTC. The V and J genes are TRBV7-9 and TRBJ1-2; no firm D call. The CDR3 covers 14 residues. CDR1 SEHNR and CDR2 FQNEAQ come from the germline V gene (reference sequence). The V and J ends lost 4 bases and 6 bases respectively, with 15 bases between them.

In nucleotides, the CDR3 is TGTGCCACCGAGGGGGGGGCAAGCTCCTACAATGAGCAGTTCTTC. This sequence encodes CATEGGASSYNEQFF. The V call is TRBV7-9, the J call TRBJ2-1; D is perhaps TRBD2 (7 bases). The CDR3 sequence is 15 residues long. Germline V lookup: CDR1 SEHNR, CDR2 FQNEAQ (reference sequence). V shed 10 bases and J shed 0 bases, with 16 bases lying between them.

The rearrangement uses TRBV6-4 and TRBJ2-3; 10 bases are a match to TRBD1. The CDR3 runs to 15 residues. V gave up 6 bases and J gave up 1 base; unmatched junction bases: 4. From germline, CDR1 is MRHNA and CDR2 SNTAGT. The CDR3: CASSTGTGGTDTQYF. In DNA, the CDR3 is TGTGCCAGCAGCACCGGGACAGGGGGCACAGATACGCAGTATTTT.

The chain combines TRBV6-5 with TRBJ1-5; the D is unclear. There are 15 residues in the CDR3. CDR1 MNHEY and CDR2 SVGAGI come from the germline V gene. Trimming took 5 bases from V and 1 from J, leaving 12 bases between them. In DNA, the CDR3 is TGTGCCAGCAGTGGACCCCAGCGCAGCAATCAGCCCCAGCATTTT. Its protein product is CASSGPQRSNQPQHF.

The chain is built from TRBV27 and TRBJ2-1; tentatively, D is TRBD2 (6 bases). Germline assignment: CDR1 MNHEY and CDR2 SMNVEV (reference sequence). V dropped 4 bases and J dropped 0 bases, with 16 bases sitting between them. The CDR3 consists of 17 residues. The CDR3 region is CASSSGDGRSSYNEQFF. In nucleotides, the CDR3 is TGTGCCAGCAGTTCGGGGGACGGTCGGAGCTCCTACAATGAGCAGTTCTTC.

The chain recombines TRBV6-6 with TRBJ2-1, with a possible D match to TRBD2 (5 bases). Per the germline V gene, CDR1 is MNHNY and CDR2 is SVGAGI (reference sequence). Trimming cost V 5 bases and J 5 bases, with 13 bases left between them. The CDR3 has 14 residues. The CDR3 loop is CASSLPGNNNEQFF. The CDR3 DNA reads TGTGCCAGCAGTCTCCCGGGGAATAACAATGAGCAGTTCTTC.

In its sample, this clone was seen a few times. The chain is built from TRBV7-9 and TRBJ1-2; D is uncertain. The CDR3 totals 11 residues. V lost 5 bases and J 8 bases, leaving 9 bases between the germline ends. Germline V gene lookup returns CDR1 SEHNR and CDR2 FQNEAQ (reference sequence). CDR3 protein: CASSLGRGYTF. The CDR3 bases are TGTGCCAGCAGCCTCGGGCGGGGCTACACCTTC. Variable domain in full (rest from reference TRBV7-9 and TRBJ1-2): DTGVSQNPRHKITKRGQNVTFRCDPISEHNRLYWYRQTLGQGPEFLTYFQNEAQLEKSRLLSDRFSAERPKGSFSTLEIQRTEQGDSAMYLCASSLGRGYTFGSGTRLTVV.

The chain recombines TRBV2 with TRBJ1-6; D remains ambiguous. The CDR3 extends over 13 amino acids. Germline CDR1 is SNHLY and CDR2 is FYNNEI. Trimming stripped 7 bases from V and 5 bases from J, with 9 bases between. In DNA form, the CDR3 reads TGTGCCAGCAATTTGGCGGATAATTCACCCCTCCACTTT. Translation gives CASNLADNSPLHF.

The V gene is TRBV9, the J gene TRBJ1-5; 8 nucleotides agree with TRBD1. The CDR3 runs 14 residues. The V and J ends lost 2 bases and 5 bases, in that order; junction bases with no gene match: 3. The germline CDR1 and CDR2 sequences are SGDLS and YYNGEE. The CDR3 coding sequence is TGTGCCAGCAGCGTCGGACAGGGCGATCAGCCCCAGCATTTT. Translating it yields CASSVGQGDQPQHF.

The chain has TRBV6-5 and TRBJ2-1; maybe TRBD2 (5 bases). The V end was cut by 1 base, the J end by 2 bases, with 9 bases between. The CDR3 is made up of 15 amino acids. CDR1 and CDR2 (germline): MNHEY, SVGAGI. The CDR3 sequence is CASSYLRGAYNEQFF. The CDR3 bases are TGTGCCAGCAGTTACTTACGGGGAGCCTACAATGAGCAGTTCTTC.

The chain is built from TRBV7-9 and TRBJ1-3; no clear D. Trimming cost V 4 bases and J 5 bases, with 6 bases left between them. Per the germline V gene, CDR1 is SEHNR and CDR2 is FQNEAQ (reference sequence). The CDR3 sequence is 12 residues long. The CDR3 is CASSSDRNTIYF. Written as DNA, the CDR3 is TGTGCCAGCAGCTCAGACCGAAACACCATATATTTT.

This clone was counted between two and nine times. The chain recombines TRBV6-6 with TRBJ1-1; TRBD1 matches at 7 bases. The germline V gene encodes CDR1 MNHNY and CDR2 SVGAGI (reference sequence). V gave up 2 bases and J gave up 0 bases; unmatched junction bases: 3. The length of the CDR3 is 15 residues. In DNA, the CDR3 is TGTGCCAGCAGTTACCCACAGGGGATGAACACTGAAGCTTTCTTT. This sequence encodes CASSYPQGMNTEAFF.

V gene TRBV11-2 combines with J gene TRBJ2-3; 10 positions match TRBD2. The junction had 1 base not matched to a gene; V was cut back by 5 bases and J by 5 bases. The CDR3 length is 13 residues. Germline values: CDR1 SGHAT, CDR2 FQNNGV. CDR3 loop: CASSSGGGDTQYF. The CDR3 nucleotides are TGTGCCAGCAGCAGCGGGGGGGGAGATACGCAGTATTTT.

V is TRBV5-4 and J is TRBJ2-7, with D perhaps TRBD2 (7 bases). The V gene lost 4 bases and the J gene lost 3 bases, with 17 bases spanning the gap. Germline V gene lookup returns CDR1 SGHNT and CDR2 YYREEE (reference sequence). This CDR3 comprises 15 residues. CDR3 protein: CASSPEGGTDYEQYF. In DNA, the CDR3 is TGTGCCAGCAGCCCCGAGGGGGGGACGGACTACGAGCAGTACTTC.

This chain joins TRBV10-2 and TRBJ1-1, with unresolved D. V was cut by 0 bases and J by 1 base, with 3 bases left in between. CDR1 WSHSY and CDR2 SAAADI come from the germline V gene. CDR3 length: 13 amino acids. The CDR3 loop reads CASSESGNTEAFF. The CDR3 nucleotides are TGCGCCAGCAGTGAGTCCGGGAACACTGAAGCTTTCTTT.

The rearrangement uses TRBV6-5 and TRBJ2-7, with TRBD1 matching 8 bases. This CDR3 spans 14 amino acids. The trim removed 2 bases at V and 7 bases at J, leaving 7 bases unmatched. The germline CDR1 and CDR2 sequences are MNHEY and SVGAGI. The CDR3 sequence: CASSYDRGAGEQYF. The CDR3 nucleotides are TGTGCCAGCAGTTACGACAGGGGCGCAGGGGAGCAGTACTTC.

The chain has TRBV16 and TRBJ2-3; D is unclear. CDR3 length: 14 residues. CDR1 is KGHSY, CDR2 FQNENV, per germline. The V gene lost 2 bases and the J gene lost 2 bases, with 8 bases spanning the gap. CDR3 sequence reads: CASSQITTTDTQYF. The CDR3 DNA reads TGTGCCAGCAGCCAAATCACAACCACAGATACGCAGTATTTT.

This chain joins TRBV9 and TRBJ2-1; the match to TRBD1 covers 7 bases. The ends lost 0 bases at V and 1 base at J; junction bases unmatched: 19. This CDR3 spans 21 amino acids. Per the germline V gene, CDR1 is SGDLS and CDR2 is YYNGEE. This CDR3 is CASSVVPDLWGQLNSYNEQFF. DNA of the CDR3: TGTGCCAGCAGCGTAGTACCTGACCTTTGGGGACAGCTTAATTCCTACAATGAGCAGTTCTTC.

This chain joins TRBV7-3 and TRBJ2-7, with D perhaps assigned TRBD1 or TRBD2 (5 bases each). CDR1 and CDR2 from the germline V gene are SGHTA and FQGTGA. The V end lost 5 bases, the J end lost 2 bases, and 10 bases lay between the germline ends. The CDR3 is made up of 13 amino acids. For the CDR3, the DNA is TGTGCCAGCAGCCTGGGACGGACCTACGAGCAGTACTTC. It is translated as CASSLGRTYEQYF.

The chain joins TRBV28 to TRBJ2-1, with D possibly matching TRBD1 (6 bases). This CDR3 is 16 amino acids long. V dropped 5 bases and J dropped 2 bases, with 16 bases sitting between them. Germline V gene sequence: CDR1 MDHEN, CDR2 SYDVKM. In DNA form, the CDR3 reads TGTGCCAGCAGTCCGTGGACAGAAGTCCCCTACAATGAGCAGTTCTTC. Amino acids: CASSPWTEVPYNEQFF.

This chain connects TRBV6-5 to TRBJ2-7; TRBD1 aligns across 10 bases. The germline CDR1 and CDR2 sequences are MNHEY and SVGAGI. The length of the CDR3 is 15 residues. V lost 2 bases and J lost 6; bases outside the gene matches: 7. This CDR3 reads CASSYPGQGGGEQYF. The CDR3 DNA reads as TGTGCCAGCAGTTACCCTGGACAGGGGGGGGGCGAGCAGTACTTC.

The CDR3 DNA is TGTGCCAGCAGTTCCCCCACAGGGGGATTCTACAATGAGCAGTTCTTC. Its translation is CASSSPTGGFYNEQFF. The rearrangement joins TRBV28 to TRBJ2-1, with 8 bases matching TRBD1. V shed 4 bases, J shed 3 bases, and the junction held 8 bases outside the gene matches. The CDR3 spans 16 residues. Germline CDR1 and CDR2: MDHEN and SYDVKM.

V and J are TRBV5-5 and TRBJ2-7; 10 bases line up with TRBD2. The ends lost 0 bases at V and 2 bases at J; junction bases unmatched: 5. The CDR3 is 16 amino acids. Germline assignment: CDR1 SGHKS and CDR2 YYEKEE (reference sequence). This CDR3 is CASSLAGLAVPYEQYF. CDR3 nucleotides: TGTGCCAGCAGCTTGGCAGGACTAGCGGTGCCCTACGAGCAGTACTTC.

V usage is TRBV7-9 and J usage is TRBJ2-1, with 7 nucleotides matching TRBD2. The CDR3 totals 13 residues. With 5 bases clipped from V and 12 bases from J, the junction kept 10 bases outside the gene matches. The germline V gene encodes CDR1 SEHNR and CDR2 FQNEAQ (reference sequence). The chain's CDR3 is CASSLLASDGQFF. CDR3 bases: TGTGCCAGCAGCCTACTAGCGTCGGATGGGCAGTTCTTC.